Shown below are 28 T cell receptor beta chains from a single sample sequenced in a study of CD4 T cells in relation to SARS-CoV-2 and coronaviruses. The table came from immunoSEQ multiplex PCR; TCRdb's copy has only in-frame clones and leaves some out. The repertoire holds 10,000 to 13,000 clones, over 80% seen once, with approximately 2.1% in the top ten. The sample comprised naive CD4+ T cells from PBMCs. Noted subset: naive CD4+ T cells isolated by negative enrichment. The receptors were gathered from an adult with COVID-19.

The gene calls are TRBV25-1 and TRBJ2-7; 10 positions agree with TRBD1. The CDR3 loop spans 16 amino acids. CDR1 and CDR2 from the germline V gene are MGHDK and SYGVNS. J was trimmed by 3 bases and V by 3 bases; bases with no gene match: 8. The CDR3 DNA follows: TGTGCCAGCAGTGACGTCCAAGGGACAGGGGACTACGAGCAGTACTTC. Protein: CASSDVQGTGDYEQYF.

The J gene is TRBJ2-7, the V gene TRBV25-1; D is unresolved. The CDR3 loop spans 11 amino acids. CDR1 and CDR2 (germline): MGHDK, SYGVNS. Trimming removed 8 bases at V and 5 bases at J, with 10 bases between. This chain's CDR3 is CASSPQNEQYF. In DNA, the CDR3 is TGTGCCAGCTCTCCCCAGAACGAGCAGTACTTC.

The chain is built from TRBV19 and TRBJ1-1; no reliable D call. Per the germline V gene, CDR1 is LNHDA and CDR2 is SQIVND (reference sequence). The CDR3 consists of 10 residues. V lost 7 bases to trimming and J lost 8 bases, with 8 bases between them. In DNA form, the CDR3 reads TGTGCCAGTAAAGGAATAGAAGCTTTCTTT. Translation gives CASKGIEAFF.

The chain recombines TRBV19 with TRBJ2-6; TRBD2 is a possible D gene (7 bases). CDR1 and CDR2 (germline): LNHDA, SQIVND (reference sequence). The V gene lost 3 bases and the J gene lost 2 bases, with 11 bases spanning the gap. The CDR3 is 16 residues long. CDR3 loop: CASSIRGGAGANVLTF. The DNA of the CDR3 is TGTGCCAGTAGTATCAGGGGAGGGGCTGGGGCCAACGTCCTGACTTTC.

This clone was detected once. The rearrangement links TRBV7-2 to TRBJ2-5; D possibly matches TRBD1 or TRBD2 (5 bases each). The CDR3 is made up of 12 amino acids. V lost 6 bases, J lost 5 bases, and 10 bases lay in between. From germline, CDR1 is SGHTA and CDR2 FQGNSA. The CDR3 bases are TGTGCCAGCAGTCAGGGACGGGAGACCCAGTACTTC. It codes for CASSQGRETQYF.

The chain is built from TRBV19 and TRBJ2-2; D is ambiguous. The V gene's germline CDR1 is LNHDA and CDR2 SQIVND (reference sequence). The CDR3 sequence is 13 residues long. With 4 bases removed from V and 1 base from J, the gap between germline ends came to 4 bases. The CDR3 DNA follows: TGTGCCAGTAGTAAAGAGAACACCGGGGAGCTGTTTTTT. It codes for CASSKENTGELFF. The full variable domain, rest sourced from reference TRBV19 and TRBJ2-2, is DGGITQSPKYLFRKEGQNVTLSCEQNLNHDAMYWYRQDPGQGLRLIYYSQIVNDFQKGDIAEGYSVSREKKESFPLTVTSAQKNPTAFYLCASSKENTGELFFGEGSRLTVL.

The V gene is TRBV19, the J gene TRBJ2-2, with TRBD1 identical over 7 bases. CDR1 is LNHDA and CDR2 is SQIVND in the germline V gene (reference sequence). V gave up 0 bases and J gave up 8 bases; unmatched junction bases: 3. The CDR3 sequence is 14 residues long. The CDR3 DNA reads TGTGCCAGTAGTATAGAATCGGGACAGGGGGAGCTGTTTTTT. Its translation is CASSIESGQGELFF. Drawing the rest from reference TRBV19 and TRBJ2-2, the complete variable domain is DGGITQSPKYLFRKEGQNVTLSCEQNLNHDAMYWYRQDPGQGLRLIYYSQIVNDFQKGDIAEGYSVSREKKESFPLTVTSAQKNPTAFYLCASSIESGQGELFFGEGSRLTVL.

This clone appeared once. The CDR3 loop reads CASRLAGGPYEQYF. DNA of the CDR3: TGTGCCAGCAGGTTAGCGGGGGGGCCCTACGAGCAGTACTTC. The chain employs TRBV27 and TRBJ2-7; TRBD2 agrees at 11 bases. Germline V gene data show CDR1 as MNHEY and CDR2 as SMNVEV (reference sequence). The CDR3 is made up of 14 amino acids. V lost 6 bases and J lost 2; bases outside the gene matches: 3.

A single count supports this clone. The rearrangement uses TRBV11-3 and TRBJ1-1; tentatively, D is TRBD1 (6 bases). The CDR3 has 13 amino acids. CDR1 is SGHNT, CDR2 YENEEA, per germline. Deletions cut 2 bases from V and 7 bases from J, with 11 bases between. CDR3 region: CASSLQPDSEAFF. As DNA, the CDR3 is TGTGCCAGCAGCTTACAACCGGACAGTGAAGCTTTCTTT.

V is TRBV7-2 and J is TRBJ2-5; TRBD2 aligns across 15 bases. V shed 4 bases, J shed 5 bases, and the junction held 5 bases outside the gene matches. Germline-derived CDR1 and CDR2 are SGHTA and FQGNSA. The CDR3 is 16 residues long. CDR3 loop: CASSWTSGGALETQYF. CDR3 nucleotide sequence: TGTGCCAGCAGCTGGACTAGCGGGGGGGCCTTGGAGACCCAGTACTTC.

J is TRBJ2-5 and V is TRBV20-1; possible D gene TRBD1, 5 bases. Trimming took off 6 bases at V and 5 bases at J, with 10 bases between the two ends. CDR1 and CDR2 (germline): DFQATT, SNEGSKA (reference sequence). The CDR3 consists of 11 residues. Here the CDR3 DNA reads TGCAGTGCCAGGACAACTGAGACCCAGTACTTC. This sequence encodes CSARTTETQYF.

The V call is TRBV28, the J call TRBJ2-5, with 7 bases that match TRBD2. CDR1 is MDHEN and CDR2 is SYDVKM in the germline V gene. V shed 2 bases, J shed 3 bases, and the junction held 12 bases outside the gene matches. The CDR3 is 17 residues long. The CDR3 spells CASSLGLVGSTKETQYF. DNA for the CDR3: TGTGCCAGCAGTTTAGGACTAGTGGGATCGACAAAAGAGACCCAGTACTTC.

The CDR3 bases are TGTGCCAGCAGTTTATCCACCAATGGGGCTTTAGGAGGCTACACCTTC. Its translation: CASSLSTNGALGGYTF. This chain uses TRBV28 with TRBJ1-2; perhaps TRBD1 as D (5 bases). Trimming shortened V by 1 base and J by 8 bases, and 20 bases separated the two germline ends. Germline V gene lookup returns CDR1 MDHEN and CDR2 SYDVKM. The CDR3 loop spans 16 amino acids.

The CDR3 region has the DNA TGTGCCAGCAGCCATTCGACAGGGGGCCGGGGCTACACCTTC. Translation gives CASSHSTGGRGYTF. The rearrangement joins TRBV3-1 (or the pseudogene TRBV3-2) to TRBJ1-2; TRBD1 matches 10 bases. The CDR3 is made up of 14 amino acids. V shed 3 bases, J shed 8 bases, and the junction held 6 bases outside the gene matches. Germline values: CDR1 LGHDT, CDR2 YNNKEL (reference sequence).

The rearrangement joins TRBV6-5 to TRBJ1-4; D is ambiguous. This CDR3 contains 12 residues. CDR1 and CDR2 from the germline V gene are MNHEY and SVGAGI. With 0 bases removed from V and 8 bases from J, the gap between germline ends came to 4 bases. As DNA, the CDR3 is TGTGCCAGCAGTTACTCGAAAGAAAAACTGTTTTTT. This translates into CASSYSKEKLFF.

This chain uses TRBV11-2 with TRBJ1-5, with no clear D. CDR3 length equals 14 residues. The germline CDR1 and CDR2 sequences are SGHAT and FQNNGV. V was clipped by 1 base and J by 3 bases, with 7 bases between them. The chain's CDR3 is CASSLGGFNQPQHF. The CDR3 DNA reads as TGTGCCAGCAGCTTAGGCGGTTTCAATCAGCCCCAGCATTTT.

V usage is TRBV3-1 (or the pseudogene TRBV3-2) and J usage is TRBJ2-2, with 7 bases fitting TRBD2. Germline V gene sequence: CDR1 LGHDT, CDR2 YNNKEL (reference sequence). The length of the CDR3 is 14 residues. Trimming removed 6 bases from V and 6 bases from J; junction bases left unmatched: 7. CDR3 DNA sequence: TGTGCCAGCAGTGGCGAACGGGGGGCCGGGGAGCTGTTTTTT. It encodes CASSGERGAGELFF.

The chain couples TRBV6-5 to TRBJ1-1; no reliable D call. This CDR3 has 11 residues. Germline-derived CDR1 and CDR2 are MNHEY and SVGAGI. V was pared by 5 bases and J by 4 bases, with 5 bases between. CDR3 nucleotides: TGTGCCAGCAGTCCGGGCACTGAAGCTTTCTTT. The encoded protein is CASSPGTEAFF.

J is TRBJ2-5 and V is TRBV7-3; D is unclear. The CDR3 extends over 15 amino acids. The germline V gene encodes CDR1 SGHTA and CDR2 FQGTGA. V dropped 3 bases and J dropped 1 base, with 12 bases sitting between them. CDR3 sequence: CASSLGIGRQETQYF. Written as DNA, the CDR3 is TGTGCCAGCAGCTTGGGGATAGGGCGCCAAGAGACCCAGTACTTC. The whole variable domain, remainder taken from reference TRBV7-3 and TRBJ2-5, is GAGVSQTPSNKVTEKGKYVELRCDPISGHTALYWYRQSLGQGPEFLIYFQGTGAADDSGLPNDRFFAVRPEGSVSTLKIQRTERGDSAVYLCASSLGIGRQETQYFGPGTRLLVL.

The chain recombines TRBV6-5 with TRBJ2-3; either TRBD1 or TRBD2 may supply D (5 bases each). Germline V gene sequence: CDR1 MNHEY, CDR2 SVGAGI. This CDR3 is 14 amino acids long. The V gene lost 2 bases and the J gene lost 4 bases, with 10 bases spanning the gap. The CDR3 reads CASSYGQGADTQYF. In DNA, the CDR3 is TGTGCCAGCAGTTACGGCCAGGGAGCAGATACGCAGTATTTT.

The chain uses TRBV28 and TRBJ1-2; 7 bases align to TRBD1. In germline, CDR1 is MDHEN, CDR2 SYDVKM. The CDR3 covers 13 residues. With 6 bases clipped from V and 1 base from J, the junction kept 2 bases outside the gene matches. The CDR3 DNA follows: TGTGCCAGCAGCTGGGACAGTAACTATGGCTACACCTTC. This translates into CASSWDSNYGYTF.

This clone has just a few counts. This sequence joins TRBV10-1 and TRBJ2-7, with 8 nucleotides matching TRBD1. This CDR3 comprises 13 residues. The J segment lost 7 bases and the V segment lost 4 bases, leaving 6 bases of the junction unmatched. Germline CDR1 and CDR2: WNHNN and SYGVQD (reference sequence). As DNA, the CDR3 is TGCGCCAGCAGTGTATCAGGGGGCAGAGAGCAGTACTTC. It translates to CASSVSGGREQYF.

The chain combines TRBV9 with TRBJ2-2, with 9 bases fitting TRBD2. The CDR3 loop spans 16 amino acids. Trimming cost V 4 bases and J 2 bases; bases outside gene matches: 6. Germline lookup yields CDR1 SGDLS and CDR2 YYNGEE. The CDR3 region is CASSPRGGFNTGELFF. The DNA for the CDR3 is TGTGCCAGCAGCCCGCGGGGGGGCTTTAACACCGGGGAGCTGTTTTTT.

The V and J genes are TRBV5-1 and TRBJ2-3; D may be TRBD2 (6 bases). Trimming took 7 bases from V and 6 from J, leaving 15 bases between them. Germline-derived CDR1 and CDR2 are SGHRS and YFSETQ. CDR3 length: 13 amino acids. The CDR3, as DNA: TGCGCCAGCGGGACGGGACTTACCGATACGCAGTATTTT. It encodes CASGTGLTDTQYF.

CDR3 sequence: CASSFPGNTEAFF. CDR3 DNA: TGTGCCAGCAGTTTCCCGGGGAACACTGAAGCTTTCTTT. The rearrangement joins TRBV6-5 to TRBJ1-1, with D unresolved. The CDR3 is made up of 13 amino acids. V shed 4 bases and J shed 1 base, with 7 bases lying between them. From germline, CDR1 is MNHEY and CDR2 SVGAGI.

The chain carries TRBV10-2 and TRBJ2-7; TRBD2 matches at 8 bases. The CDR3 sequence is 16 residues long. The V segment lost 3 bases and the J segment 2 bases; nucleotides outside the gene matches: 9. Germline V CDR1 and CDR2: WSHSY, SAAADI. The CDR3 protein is CASSDTGGPPPYEQYF. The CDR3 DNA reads TGCGCCAGCAGTGATACGGGGGGGCCTCCTCCCTACGAGCAGTACTTC.

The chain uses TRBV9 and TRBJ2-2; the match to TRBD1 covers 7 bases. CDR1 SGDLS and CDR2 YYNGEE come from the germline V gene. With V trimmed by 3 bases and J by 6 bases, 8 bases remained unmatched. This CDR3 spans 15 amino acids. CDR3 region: CASSATGQPAGELFF. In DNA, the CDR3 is TGTGCCAGCAGCGCGACGGGACAGCCCGCCGGGGAGCTGTTTTTT.

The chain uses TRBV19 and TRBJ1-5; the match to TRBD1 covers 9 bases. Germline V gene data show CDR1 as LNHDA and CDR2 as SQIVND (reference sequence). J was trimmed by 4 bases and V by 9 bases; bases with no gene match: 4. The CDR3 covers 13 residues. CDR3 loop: CASRTGVNQPQHF. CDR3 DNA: TGTGCCAGCAGGACAGGGGTAAATCAGCCCCAGCATTTT.